This TCR beta chain derives from a study of T cells after yellow fever vaccination. Looking at the study overall: SMART-Seq v4 Ultra Low Input served to prepare low-cell-number fractions.

MiXCR, run by TCRdb on the 5' RACE reads, gives a single entry per CDR3 protein. The top ten hold roughly 0.5% of the sample, which has about 260,000 distinct CDR3 sequences, 10% to 15% seen once. Details on this clonotype: As yet, its antigen is unknown.

General study points: CD4 and CD8 compartments shared a small share of clonotypes. Repertoires obtained by FACS sorting could include abundant clonotypes that entered as contaminants from the bulk population. Among primary-vaccination clones, most reappeared after the booster, at 95% to 96% for CD4 and roughly 88% for CD8.

The sample was CD4+ T cells sorted from PBMCs, taken 45 days after the yellow fever booster vaccination. The clonotype was recovered from a man aged 25 to 40 who received the YFV17D yellow fever vaccine.

DNA for the CDR3: TGCAGTGCTACGGATGGGGGGAATCAGCCCCAGCATTTT. It specifies CSATDGGNQPQHF. The chain combines TRBV20-1 with TRBJ1-5; possibly TRBD1 for D (5 bases). This CDR3 spans 13 amino acids. Trimming took off 4 bases at V and 4 bases at J, with 11 bases between the two ends. Looked up from germline, CDR1 is DFQATT and CDR2 is SNEGSKA (reference sequence).